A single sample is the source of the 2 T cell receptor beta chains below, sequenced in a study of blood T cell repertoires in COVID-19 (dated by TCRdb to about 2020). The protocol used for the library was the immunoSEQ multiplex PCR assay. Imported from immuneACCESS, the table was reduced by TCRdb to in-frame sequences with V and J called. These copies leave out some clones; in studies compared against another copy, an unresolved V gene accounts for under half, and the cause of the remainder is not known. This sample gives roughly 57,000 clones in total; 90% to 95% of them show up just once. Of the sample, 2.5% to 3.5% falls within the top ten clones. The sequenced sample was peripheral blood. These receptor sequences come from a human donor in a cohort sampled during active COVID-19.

CDR3 DNA sequence: TGTGCCAGCAGCCCCCGGGAGGGGGTGAACACTGAAGCTTTCTTT. Amino acid sequence: CASSPREGVNTEAFF. This chain uses TRBV3-1 (or the pseudogene TRBV3-2) with TRBJ1-1; a weak D match, TRBD1 (6 bases). The CDR3 runs 15 residues. CDR1 is LGHDT, CDR2 YNNKEL, per germline (reference sequence). V gave up 4 bases and J gave up 0 bases, with 12 bases separating them.

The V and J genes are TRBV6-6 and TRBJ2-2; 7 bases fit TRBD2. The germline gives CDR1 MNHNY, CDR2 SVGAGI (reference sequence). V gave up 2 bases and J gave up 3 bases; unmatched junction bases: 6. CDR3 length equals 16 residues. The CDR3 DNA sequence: TGTGCCAGCAGTTACAGGGCGGGAGCGGACACCGGGGAGCTGTTTTTT. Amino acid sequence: CASSYRAGADTGELFF.